This is a list of T cell receptor beta chains from one sample in a study of OX40 agonist ivuxolimab in advanced cancers. The repertoire was sequenced with immunoSEQ multiplex PCR; TCRdb's copy has only in-frame clones and lacks some. The repertoire includes 65,000 to 85,000 clones, more than 80% of them detected once, and 2% to 3% sits in the top ten. The specimen comprised CD4+ or CD8+ T cells sorted from blood, sampled in a trial of the OX40 agonist ivuxolimab. Source of these receptors: an adult with an advanced solid tumor such as melanoma, head and neck, liver or kidney cancer. Both conserved end residues are part of each CDR3. Each record gives: D gene, J gene, clone size, V gene, CDR3 protein, CDR3 DNA. The D gene is left open where the match is weak. Size is stated for part of the rows, as once, few or many counts, or as a class when the clone is expanded.

d_gene: TRBD1
j_gene: TRBJ2-7
abundance: NA
v_gene: TRBV11-3
CDR3aa: CASSKGQGYEQYF
CDR3nt: TGTGCCAGCAGCAAGGGACAGGGCTACGAGCAGTACTTC

d_gene: NA
j_gene: TRBJ2-5
abundance: NA
v_gene: TRBV18
CDR3aa: CASSPPEGVQETQYF
CDR3nt: TGTGCCAGCTCACCGCCCGAAGGAGTCCAAGAGACCCAGTACTTC

d_gene: TRBD1
j_gene: TRBJ2-1
abundance: once
v_gene: TRBV7-9
CDR3aa: CASSLWTGNEQFF
CDR3nt: TGTGCCAGCAGCTTATGGACAGGCAATGAGCAGTTCTTC

d_gene: NA
j_gene: TRBJ2-2
abundance: NA
v_gene: TRBV5-1
CDR3aa: CASSVTTGPGTGELFF
CDR3nt: TGCGCCAGCAGCGTAACGACAGGTCCTGGCACCGGGGAGCTGTTTTTT

d_gene: NA
j_gene: TRBJ1-1
abundance: many
v_gene: TRBV7-9
CDR3aa: CASSLSDRTEAFF
CDR3nt: TGTGCCAGCAGCTTATCCGACCGGACCGAAGCTTTCTTT

d_gene: TRBD1
j_gene: TRBJ2-7
abundance: NA
v_gene: TRBV6-1
CDR3aa: CASSRDRVLEQYF
CDR3nt: TGTGCCAGCAGCCGGGACAGGGTCCTCGAGCAGTACTTC

d_gene: TRBD1
j_gene: TRBJ2-7
abundance: NA
v_gene: TRBV19
CDR3aa: CASSIRRGTGAYEQYF
CDR3nt: TGTGCCAGTAGTATAAGGAGGGGGACAGGGGCCTACGAGCAGTACTTC

d_gene: NA
j_gene: TRBJ2-5
abundance: NA
v_gene: TRBV5-4
CDR3aa: CASSPSDLGGGYQETQYF
CDR3nt: TGTGCCAGCAGCCCGTCCGATTTGGGGGGGGGCTACCAAGAGACCCAGTACTTC

d_gene: TRBD1
j_gene: TRBJ1-5
abundance: NA
v_gene: TRBV28
CDR3aa: CASSSGQGGVQPQHF
CDR3nt: TGTGCCAGCAGTTCTGGACAGGGGGGAGTTCAGCCCCAGCATTTT

d_gene: TRBD1
j_gene: TRBJ1-5
abundance: few
v_gene: TRBV5-1
CDR3aa: CASSLGTGGGQPQHF
CDR3nt: TGCGCCAGCAGCCTAGGGACAGGGGGCGGTCAGCCCCAGCATTTT

d_gene: TRBD1
j_gene: TRBJ1-6
abundance: NA
v_gene: TRBV10-1
CDR3aa: CASRTGHSPLHF
CDR3nt: TGCGCCTCCCGGACAGGGCATTCACCCCTCCACTTT

d_gene: TRBD1
j_gene: TRBJ1-5
abundance: NA
v_gene: TRBV10-1
CDR3aa: CASSDWTGGPLFQPQHF
CDR3nt: TGCGCCAGCAGTGACTGGACAGGGGGTCCTCTTTTTCAGCCCCAGCATTTT

d_gene: NA
j_gene: TRBJ2-4
abundance: NA
v_gene: TRBV4-3
CDR3aa: CASSQEGRTSYNIQYF
CDR3nt: TGCGCCAGCAGCCAGGAGGGACGGACCTCGTATAACATTCAGTACTTC

d_gene: TRBD1
j_gene: TRBJ1-1
abundance: NA
v_gene: TRBV5-1
CDR3aa: CASSFGIRQGIEAFF
CDR3nt: TGCGCCAGCAGCTTCGGAATACGACAGGGAATTGAAGCTTTCTTT

d_gene: NA
j_gene: TRBJ1-5
abundance: few
v_gene: TRBV5-1
CDR3aa: CASSLGGDQPQHF
CDR3nt: TGCGCCAGCAGCTTGGGCGGGGATCAGCCCCAGCATTTT

d_gene: NA
j_gene: TRBJ2-5
abundance: NA
v_gene: TRBV11-2
CDR3aa: CASSLERGVETQYF
CDR3nt: TGTGCCAGCAGCTTAGAGAGGGGAGTAGAGACCCAGTACTTC

d_gene: NA
j_gene: TRBJ1-2
abundance: NA
v_gene: TRBV28
CDR3aa: CASRPYGYTF
CDR3nt: TGTGCCAGCAGGCCATATGGCTACACCTTC

d_gene: TRBD1
j_gene: TRBJ2-3
abundance: NA
v_gene: TRBV25-1
CDR3aa: CASSGQGTDTQYF
CDR3nt: TGTGCCAGCAGTGGACAGGGTACAGATACGCAGTATTTT

d_gene: NA
j_gene: TRBJ1-6
abundance: NA
v_gene: TRBV4-2
CDR3aa: CASSQRVEGGNSPLHF
CDR3nt: TGTGCCAGCAGCCAAAGGGTCGAGGGGGGTAATTCACCCCTCCACTTT

d_gene: TRBD2
j_gene: TRBJ2-2
abundance: NA
v_gene: TRBV6-1
CDR3aa: CASRRGTSGTGELFF
CDR3nt: TGTGCCAGCAGGAGGGGGACTAGCGGGACCGGGGAGCTGTTTTTT

d_gene: NA
j_gene: TRBJ2-7
abundance: NA
v_gene: TRBV5-1
CDR3aa: CASSLAQAVGEQYF
CDR3nt: TGCGCCAGCAGCTTGGCGCAGGCAGTGGGGGAGCAGTACTTC

d_gene: NA
j_gene: TRBJ1-1
abundance: NA
v_gene: TRBV9
CDR3aa: CASRRGLNTEAFF
CDR3nt: TGTGCCAGCAGGAGGGGCCTGAACACTGAAGCTTTCTTT

d_gene: NA
j_gene: TRBJ2-1
abundance: NA
v_gene: TRBV27
CDR3aa: CASSFGGNEQFF
CDR3nt: TGTGCCAGCAGTTTCGGCGGCAATGAGCAGTTCTTC

d_gene: NA
j_gene: TRBJ1-6
abundance: few
v_gene: TRBV5-5
CDR3aa: CASSGTTGVNSPLHF
CDR3nt: TGTGCCAGCAGCGGGACGACAGGAGTCAATTCACCCCTCCACTTT

d_gene: TRBD1
j_gene: TRBJ2-2
abundance: NA
v_gene: TRBV7-9
CDR3aa: CASTPGGGTGRTGELFF
CDR3nt: TGTGCCAGCACCCCCGGAGGGGGGACAGGGCGCACCGGGGAGCTGTTTTTT

d_gene: NA
j_gene: TRBJ1-1
abundance: NA
v_gene: TRBV27
CDR3aa: CASSFIGPSVRRGTEAFF
CDR3nt: TGTGCCAGCAGTTTCATCGGGCCGAGCGTGCGGCGGGGGACTGAAGCTTTCTTT

d_gene: TRBD1
j_gene: TRBJ2-1
abundance: NA
v_gene: TRBV7-2
CDR3aa: CASSLARDRVYNEQFF
CDR3nt: TGTGCCAGCAGCTTAGCTCGGGACAGGGTATACAATGAGCAGTTCTTC

d_gene: TRBD2
j_gene: TRBJ2-3
abundance: NA
v_gene: TRBV5-4
CDR3aa: CASSLMTSGGGTDTQYF
CDR3nt: TGTGCCAGCAGCCTGATGACTAGCGGGGGGGGCACAGATACGCAGTATTTT

d_gene: TRBD2
j_gene: TRBJ2-4
abundance: NA
v_gene: TRBV28
CDR3aa: CASSFGLAGGGAKNIQYF
CDR3nt: TGTGCCAGCAGTTTTGGACTAGCGGGGGGCGGGGCCAAAAACATTCAGTACTTC

d_gene: NA
j_gene: TRBJ2-2
abundance: NA
v_gene: TRBV5-4
CDR3aa: CASTPESGNTGELFF
CDR3nt: TGTGCCAGCACACCCGAGTCAGGGAACACCGGGGAGCTGTTTTTT

d_gene: TRBD1
j_gene: TRBJ1-6
abundance: NA
v_gene: TRBV5-1
CDR3aa: CASSLGGQGARNSPLHF
CDR3nt: TGCGCCAGCAGCTTGGGAGGACAGGGGGCCAGGAATTCACCCCTCCACTTT

d_gene: NA
j_gene: TRBJ1-3
abundance: NA
v_gene: TRBV19
CDR3aa: CASSMIQQRTGNTIYF
CDR3nt: TGTGCCAGTAGTATGATCCAGCAAAGGACTGGAAACACCATATATTTT

d_gene: NA
j_gene: TRBJ1-2
abundance: NA
v_gene: TRBV14
CDR3aa: CASNLTGYTF
CDR3nt: TGTGCCAGCAACCTGACTGGCTACACCTTC

d_gene: TRBD2
j_gene: TRBJ2-7
abundance: NA
v_gene: TRBV6-5
CDR3aa: CASSSWTSGGTLEQYF
CDR3nt: TGTGCCAGCAGTTCCTGGACTAGCGGGGGTACGCTCGAGCAGTACTTC

d_gene: NA
j_gene: TRBJ2-7
abundance: NA
v_gene: TRBV7-9
CDR3aa: CASSLPRGGSYEQYF
CDR3nt: TGTGCCAGCAGCTTACCAAGAGGGGGGTCCTACGAGCAGTACTTC

d_gene: NA
j_gene: TRBJ1-5
abundance: NA
v_gene: TRBV7-9
CDR3aa: CASSGTGRNQPQHF
CDR3nt: TGTGCCAGCAGCGGGACCGGCAGGAATCAGCCCCAGCATTTT

d_gene: NA
j_gene: TRBJ2-1
abundance: NA
v_gene: TRBV18
CDR3aa: CASSLGLAGSDEQFF
CDR3nt: TGTGCCAGCTCCCTAGGCCTGGCAGGGAGCGATGAGCAGTTCTTC

d_gene: NA
j_gene: TRBJ2-7
abundance: NA
v_gene: TRBV5-1
CDR3aa: CASSIVEGLGEQYF
CDR3nt: TGCGCCAGCAGCATAGTAGAGGGTTTGGGCGAGCAGTACTTC

d_gene: TRBD1
j_gene: TRBJ2-7
abundance: NA
v_gene: TRBV18
CDR3aa: CASSPVDRANYEQYF
CDR3nt: TGTGCCAGCTCACCGGTGGACAGGGCCAACTACGAGCAGTACTTC

d_gene: NA
j_gene: TRBJ1-2
abundance: NA
v_gene: TRBV15
CDR3aa: CATSRAAREDDGYTF
CDR3nt: TGTGCCACCAGCAGAGCCGCCAGGGAGGACGATGGCTACACCTTC

d_gene: NA
j_gene: TRBJ2-4
abundance: NA
v_gene: TRBV6-1
CDR3aa: CASSEEGSIGDIQYF
CDR3nt: TGTGCCAGCAGTGAAGAAGGTTCAATTGGGGACATTCAGTACTTC

d_gene: NA
j_gene: TRBJ1-1
abundance: NA
v_gene: TRBV6-5
CDR3aa: CASRGRWTEAFF
CDR3nt: TGTGCCAGCAGGGGCCGGTGGACTGAAGCTTTCTTT

d_gene: TRBD2
j_gene: TRBJ2-5
abundance: NA
v_gene: TRBV18
CDR3aa: CASSPTRSGGAGETQYF
CDR3nt: TGTGCCAGCTCACCCACGAGATCCGGGGGGGCCGGAGAGACCCAGTACTTC

d_gene: TRBD1
j_gene: TRBJ1-2
abundance: NA
v_gene: TRBV10-3
CDR3aa: CAISKQGADNYGYTF
CDR3nt: TGTGCCATCAGTAAACAGGGGGCTGATAACTATGGCTACACCTTC

d_gene: NA
j_gene: TRBJ2-7
abundance: NA
v_gene: TRBV5-1
CDR3aa: CASSRTVAYEQYF
CDR3nt: TGCGCCAGCAGCCGGACGGTCGCCTACGAGCAGTACTTC

d_gene: NA
j_gene: TRBJ2-7
abundance: NA
v_gene: TRBV18
CDR3aa: CASSPSRAGEQYF
CDR3nt: TGTGCCAGCTCACCAAGCAGGGCAGGCGAGCAGTACTTC

d_gene: NA
j_gene: TRBJ1-1
abundance: NA
v_gene: TRBV18
CDR3aa: CASSPPIRRRPGAGEAFF
CDR3nt: TGTGCCAGCTCCCCGCCCATTCGCAGGAGGCCAGGGGCGGGTGAAGCTTTCTTT

d_gene: TRBD1
j_gene: TRBJ1-2
abundance: many
v_gene: TRBV6-5
CDR3aa: CASSNGQGEFTF
CDR3nt: TGTGCCAGCAGCAACGGACAGGGGGAGTTCACCTTC

d_gene: NA
j_gene: TRBJ1-3
abundance: NA
v_gene: TRBV30
CDR3aa: CAWKTPGNTIYF
CDR3nt: TGTGCCTGGAAAACTCCTGGAAACACCATATATTTT

d_gene: TRBD1
j_gene: TRBJ1-6
abundance: few
v_gene: TRBV2
CDR3aa: CASWTGLGDSPLHF
CDR3nt: TGTGCCAGCTGGACAGGGCTAGGTGATTCACCCCTCCACTTT

d_gene: TRBD1
j_gene: TRBJ1-6
abundance: NA
v_gene: TRBV6-5
CDR3aa: CASGRGDRDTPLHF
CDR3nt: TGTGCCAGCGGCCGGGGGGACAGGGACACACCCCTCCACTTT

d_gene: TRBD1
j_gene: TRBJ1-5
abundance: NA
v_gene: TRBV29-1
CDR3aa: CSVEGDSGQPQHF
CDR3nt: TGCAGCGTTGAAGGGGACAGTGGTCAGCCCCAGCATTTT

d_gene: TRBD2
j_gene: TRBJ2-1
abundance: NA
v_gene: TRBV5-5
CDR3aa: CASSLGERGHILSYNEQFF
CDR3nt: TGTGCCAGCAGCTTGGGGGAGCGGGGCCATATCCTCTCCTACAATGAGCAGTTCTTC

d_gene: TRBD2
j_gene: TRBJ2-3
abundance: NA
v_gene: TRBV28
CDR3aa: CASNTLAGVRTDTQYF
CDR3nt: TGTGCCAGCAACACACTAGCGGGGGTACGCACAGATACGCAGTATTTT